The 22 T cell receptor beta chains below come from one sample, sequenced in a study of blood T cell repertoires in COVID-19. Produced via immunoSEQ multiplex PCR; TCRdb's table is partial and in-frame only. The repertoire holds 100,000 or so clones, with about 76% as singletons. The sample taken for sequencing was peripheral blood. The source is a woman between 65 and 79 years old with acute or convalescent COVID-19.

This clone has just one count. The junction differs from germline at one of its ends, possibly a read error. The chain employs TRBV27 and TRBJ1-1; no clear D gene. The CDR3 is 14 residues long. The germline V gene has CDR1 MNHEY and CDR2 SMNVEV (reference sequence). This CDR3 reads CASSLSGFGTEAFF. Written as DNA, the CDR3 is TGTGCCAGCAGCTTATCGGGCTTTGGGACTGAAGCTTTCTTT.

The table lists this clone with many counts. The V call is TRBV19, the J call TRBJ1-2, with D possibly being TRBD1 (6 bases). The germline gives CDR1 LNHDA, CDR2 SQIVND (reference sequence). The CDR3 covers 12 residues. Trimming removed 10 bases from V and 5 bases from J, with 14 bases in between. Here the CDR3 reads CATRTAYYGYTF. The CDR3 coding sequence is TGTGCCACTAGGACAGCATATTATGGCTACACCTTC.

This chain joins TRBV30 and TRBJ2-7; TRBD1 might be the D (6 bases). The CDR3 is made up of 14 amino acids. Germline lookup yields CDR1 GTSNPN and CDR2 SVGIG (reference sequence). V lost 5 bases to trimming and J lost 1 base, with 15 bases between them. CDR3 nucleotide sequence: TGTGCCTGGGGTGGGGGTGGACAGTCCTACGAGCAGTACTTC. Translated: CAWGGGGQSYEQYF. Using reference TRBV30 and TRBJ2-7 for the parts outside the CDR3, the full variable domain is SQTIHQWPATLVQPVGSPLSLECTVEGTSNPNLYWYRQAAGRGLQLLFYSVGIGQISSEVPQNLSASRPQDRQFILSSKKLLLSDSGFYLCAWGGGGQSYEQYFGPGTRLTVT.

V is TRBV11-2 and J is TRBJ2-5; 7 bases match TRBD1. CDR3 length equals 14 residues. V lost 8 bases, J lost 6 bases, and 12 bases stayed unmatched. The germline gives CDR1 SGHAT, CDR2 FQNNGV. CDR3 nucleotide sequence: TGTGCCAGCGGGACAGCCGAAGTCCATCAGACCCAGTACTTC. Translation gives CASGTAEVHQTQYF.

This rearrangement joins TRBV30 to TRBJ1-4; no definite D call. The CDR3 extends over 12 amino acids. V lost 4 bases and J lost 7, with 10 bases in between. The germline gives CDR1 GTSNPN, CDR2 SVGIG (reference sequence). The CDR3: CAWTPGSEKLFF. The CDR3 DNA sequence: TGTGCCTGGACCCCCGGGAGTGAAAAACTGTTTTTT. Supplemented by reference TRBV30 and TRBJ1-4, the full variable domain reads SQTIHQWPATLVQPVGSPLSLECTVEGTSNPNLYWYRQAAGRGLQLLFYSVGIGQISSEVPQNLSASRPQDRQFILSSKKLLLSDSGFYLCAWTPGSEKLFFGSGTQLSVL.

This rearrangement joins TRBV30 to TRBJ2-7, with TRBD1 identical over 10 bases. The CDR3 has 13 residues. The germline gives CDR1 GTSNPN, CDR2 SVGIG (reference sequence). The V and J ends lost 5 bases and 3 bases, in that order; junction bases with no gene match: 4. CDR3 in DNA: TGTGCCTGGGCGGACAGGGGGATCTACGAGCAGTACTTC. Its protein is CAWADRGIYEQYF.

This clone appeared a single time. This chain joins TRBV5-1 and TRBJ2-7; D is unresolved. Germline V gene data show CDR1 as SGHRS and CDR2 as YFSETQ. With 0 bases removed from V and 5 bases from J, the gap between germline ends came to 21 bases. This CDR3 contains 17 residues. CDR3 protein: CASSLVASPLTAHEQYF. In nucleotides, the CDR3 is TGCGCCAGCAGCTTGGTTGCTAGTCCGCTGACTGCGCACGAGCAGTACTTC. Together with reference TRBV5-1 and TRBJ2-7, the CDR3 gives the full variable domain: KAGVTQTPRYLIKTRGQQVTLSCSPISGHRSVSWYQQTPGQGLQFLFEYFSETQRNKGNFPGRFSGRQFSNSRSEMNVSTLELGDSALYLCASSLVASPLTAHEQYFGPGTRLTVT.

Notes on this clone: Other DNA sequences of this sample code for an identical CDR3. The chain's CDR3 is CASSPGGGNQPQHF. The CDR3 bases are TGTGCCAGCAGCCCCGGGGGGGGAAATCAGCCCCAGCATTTT. The J gene is TRBJ1-5, the V gene TRBV7-8; D might be TRBD1 (5 bases). V was shortened by 5 bases and J by 4 bases, with 12 bases between the two germline ends. CDR3 length: 14 amino acids. Germline values: CDR1 SGHVS, CDR2 FQNEAQ.

V and J are TRBV4-1 and TRBJ1-1, with D tentatively TRBD1 (5 bases). Between the trimmed V and J ends, which lost 0 bases and 8 bases, there was a span of 22 bases. The CDR3 is 17 amino acids. The V gene's germline CDR1 is MGHRA and CDR2 YSYEKL. In DNA form, the CDR3 reads TGCGCCAGCAGCCAAGATAGGGGACGGGGGGTTATCGGGGAAGCTTTCTTT. It translates to CASSQDRGRGVIGEAFF.

J is TRBJ2-2 and V is TRBV14, with D unresolved. Germline V lookup: CDR1 SGHDN, CDR2 FVKESK. CDR3 length: 16 residues. V was cut by 3 bases and J by 0 bases, with 11 bases left in between. The CDR3 region is CASSQGRQTNTGELFF. In nucleotides, the CDR3 is TGTGCCAGCAGCCAGGGCCGACAAACGAACACCGGGGAGCTGTTTTTT.

The V call is TRBV3-1 (or the pseudogene TRBV3-2), the J call TRBJ1-1, with a possible D match to TRBD1 (6 bases). This CDR3 contains 14 residues. Trimming took 6 bases from V and 4 from J, leaving 15 bases between them. The germline V gene encodes CDR1 LGHDT and CDR2 YNNKEL (reference sequence). The chain's CDR3 is CASSQSGESTEAFF. CDR3 nucleotides: TGTGCCAGCAGTCAGTCAGGGGAGAGCACTGAAGCTTTCTTT.

V gene TRBV4-1 combines with J gene TRBJ1-1, with TRBD1 as a possible D gene (5 bases). Trimming took 4 bases from V and 10 from J, leaving 28 bases between them. Germline CDR1 is MGHRA and CDR2 is YSYEKL. The CDR3 sequence is 17 residues long. In DNA form, the CDR3 reads TGCGCCAGCAGCCTTCATAAGTCTGGGGGAGGGATGAGTCCAGCTTTCTTT. Encoded protein: CASSLHKSGGGMSPAFF.

There are a few counts of this clone. The genes are TRBV5-8 and TRBJ1-1, with unresolved D. CDR1 and CDR2 from the germline V gene are SGHTS and YDEGEE. CDR3 length equals 14 residues. V dropped 1 base and J dropped 1 base, with 8 bases sitting between them. The CDR3 nucleotides read TGTGCCAGCAGCTTGTGGGCCAAGAACACTGAAGCTTTCTTT. It specifies CASSLWAKNTEAFF.

This chain links TRBV5-6 with TRBJ2-5; weak D call: TRBD1 (6 bases). V lost 2 bases and J 5 bases, leaving 10 bases between the germline ends. CDR1 SGHDT and CDR2 YYEEEE come from the germline V gene. The CDR3 extends over 13 amino acids. CDR3 loop: CASSFTGWETQYF. CDR3 bases: TGTGCCAGCAGCTTCACAGGGTGGGAGACCCAGTACTTC.

The sample holds a few counts of this clone. The gene calls are TRBV24-1 and TRBJ1-2; 9 nucleotides line up with TRBD1. Unmatched junction bases numbered 9, after V lost 2 bases and J lost 3 bases. Germline V CDR1 and CDR2: KGHDR, SFDVKD. The CDR3 covers 17 residues. The CDR3 coding sequence is TGTGCCACCAGTGATTCCTCAGGGACAGGGTCTTACTATGGCTACACCTTC. Amino acids: CATSDSSGTGSYYGYTF.

The rearrangement links TRBV7-2 to TRBJ1-6; 8 bases are a match to TRBD1. The CDR3 contains 14 residues. V trimming: 5 bases; J trimming: 7 bases; junction bases outside the gene matches: 4. In germline, CDR1 is SGHTA, CDR2 FQGNSA. The CDR3 is CASSRDRLNSPLHF. The CDR3, as DNA: TGTGCCAGCAGCAGGGACAGGTTAAATTCACCCCTCCACTTT.

The chain couples TRBV19 to TRBJ2-2, with D perhaps TRBD2 (6 bases). V was shortened by 5 bases and J by 2 bases, with 12 bases between the two germline ends. This CDR3 comprises 15 residues. Germline V gene sequence: CDR1 LNHDA, CDR2 SQIVND (reference sequence). The CDR3 is CASSQGGINTGELFF. Here the CDR3 DNA reads TGTGCCAGTAGTCAAGGAGGGATAAACACCGGGGAGCTGTTTTTT. Supplemented by reference TRBV19 and TRBJ2-2, the full variable domain reads DGGITQSPKYLFRKEGQNVTLSCEQNLNHDAMYWYRQDPGQGLRLIYYSQIVNDFQKGDIAEGYSVSREKKESFPLTVTSAQKNPTAFYLCASSQGGINTGELFFGEGSRLTVL.

This clone was detected once. V gene TRBV6-5 combines with J gene TRBJ2-5; 9 bases align to TRBD1. CDR3 size: 15 residues. Unmatched junction bases numbered 8, after V lost 5 bases and J lost 4 bases. CDR1 is MNHEY and CDR2 is SVGAGI in the germline V gene. In nucleotides, the CDR3 is TGTGCCAGCAGTAATCGACAGGGGGTTCCAGAGACCCAGTACTTC. It specifies CASSNRQGVPETQYF.

The chain links TRBV5-4 to TRBJ2-1, with 15 bases lining up with TRBD2. The CDR3 is 16 residues long. Germline lookup yields CDR1 SGHNT and CDR2 YYREEE (reference sequence). The J segment lost 10 bases and the V segment lost 4 bases, leaving 9 bases of the junction unmatched. The CDR3: CASSGGLAGGLGEQFF. The CDR3 coding sequence is TGTGCCAGCAGCGGCGGACTAGCGGGGGGGCTCGGGGAGCAGTTCTTC.

The CDR3 spells CATSRDPGPNEQFF. The CDR3 bases are TGTGCCACCAGCAGAGATCCTGGGCCCAATGAGCAGTTCTTC. V and J are TRBV15 and TRBJ2-1, with unresolved D. CDR3 length equals 14 residues. Germline loops: CDR1 LNHNV, CDR2 YYDKDF (reference sequence). Trimming left V 0 bases short and J 6 bases short, with 9 bases between.

This sequence joins TRBV5-4 and TRBJ1-2, with TRBD1 matching 7 bases. J lost 8 bases, V lost 4 bases, and 8 bases had no gene match. Germline V gene data show CDR1 as SGHNT and CDR2 as YYREEE (reference sequence). This CDR3 has 13 residues. The DNA of the CDR3 is TGTGCCAGCAGCCTTACAGGGGCAGGGGGCTACACCTTC. Translation: CASSLTGAGGYTF.

The chain uses TRBV21-1 and TRBJ1-5. TRBV21-1 is assigned pseudogene status. The CDR3 has 18 residues. The CDR3 sequence is CASTPAWRFKEGHQPQHF. The CDR3 DNA follows: TGTGCCAGCACCCCAGCGTGGCGTTTCAAGGAGGGGCATCAGCCCCAGCATTTT.